The 5 T cell receptor beta chains below were found in one sample sequenced in a study of T cells in Graves' hyperthyroidism and ophthalmopathy (dated by TCRdb to 2018 to 2020). The protocol used for the library was multiplex PCR. The sequencing machine was an Illumina HiSeq 2000. Amplification of TCR beta CDR3 regions was carried out from RNA transcripts. The TCR CDR3 was subjected to a first round of RT-PCR using the HTBI primer set and the Qiagen OneStep RT-PCR kit. TCRdb reprocessing: public reads trimmed at Q25 with fastp, clones called with MiXCR, in-frame beta chains kept. All rows with the same CDR3 protein become a single entry with the most common DNA and genes. The sample includes about 530,000 distinct CDR3 sequences, with roughly a sixth observed a single time. The ten largest clones represent approximately 16% of the sample. Specimen: blood. These receptors all come from a woman between 18 and 30 years old with Graves' ophthalmopathy.

The rearrangement links TRBV6-4 to TRBJ1-5; 9 nucleotides align to TRBD1. V shed 3 bases, J shed 9 bases, and the junction held 3 bases outside the gene matches. The CDR3 runs to 13 residues. Germline V gives CDR1 MRHNA, CDR2 SNTAGT. In DNA form, the CDR3 reads TGTGCCAGCAGTGAGGGGACAGGGCTGCCCCAGCATTTT. Encoded protein: CASSEGTGLPQHF.

This clonotype occurred many times. The genes are TRBV9 and TRBJ2-1, with D perhaps matching TRBD2 (6 bases). This CDR3 region has 15 residues. Germline V gives CDR1 SGDLS, CDR2 YYNGEE. V was clipped by 3 bases and J by 2 bases, with 12 bases between them. CDR3 amino acids: CASSEGGDTYNEQFF. Written as DNA, the CDR3 is TGTGCCAGCAGCGAGGGAGGAGATACCTACAATGAGCAGTTCTTC.

There are many counts of this clonotype. The chain combines TRBV5-5 with TRBJ1-3, with D possibly matching TRBD1 (6 bases). Per the germline V gene, CDR1 is SGHKS and CDR2 is YYEKEE (reference sequence). The CDR3 covers 15 residues. Trimming shortened V by 0 bases and J by 4 bases, and 11 bases separated the two germline ends. The CDR3 loop is CASSLDRAAGNTIYF. CDR3 in DNA: TGTGCCAGCAGCTTGGACAGGGCGGCGGGAAACACCATATATTTT.

There are many counts of this clonotype. This chain's CDR3 is CASWTGEGGYTF. CDR3 sequence (DNA): TGTGCCAGCTGGACAGGGGAGGGCGGCTACACCTTC. This chain connects TRBV18 to TRBJ1-2, with TRBD1 identical over 9 bases. CDR1 is KGHSH, CDR2 LQKENI, per germline. This CDR3 is 12 amino acids long. J was trimmed by 8 bases and V by 7 bases; bases with no gene match: 5.

This chain joins TRBV5-5 and TRBJ2-1; possibly TRBD1 for D (5 bases). Trimming pared 3 bases from V and 7 bases from J, leaving 14 bases between. The CDR3 loop spans 14 amino acids. Germline CDR1 reads SGHKS; CDR2 reads YYEKEE (reference sequence). CDR3 residues: CASSSLHAGNEQFF. CDR3 DNA: TGTGCCAGCAGCTCCCTACATGCAGGGAATGAGCAGTTCTTC.